This record concerns one TCR beta chain sequence. Its antigen remains unidentified. This entry comes from a study of graft-versus-host responses after intestinal transplantation. Study summary: Among the recipients, transplants were multivisceral, liver-intestinal, or isolated intestinal. Every one of the recipients received anti-thymocyte globulin induction and afterwards took tacrolimus and steroids for around 3 years. The study's findings and limits: Individuals who had graft-donor T cell macrochimerism had allografts that showed high graft-versus-host to host-versus-graft clonal ratios. Detected in recipient marrow were GvH clones, some of which were first observed in ileum or blood.

The CDR3 has 13 amino acids. From germline, CDR1 is MNHEY and CDR2 SMNVEV (reference sequence). The trim removed 6 bases at V and 0 bases at J, leaving 1 base unmatched. This table comes from immunoSEQ multiplex PCR, and its TCRdb copy is limited to in-frame clones, with some not included. Among some 150,000 clones, approximately 91% were seen once, and the ten largest hold about 0.2%. This sequence was found in a human donor who received an intestinal transplant. The sequences come from unstimulated CD4+ T cells sorted from spleen or lymph node cells, collected before intestinal transplant. This chain joins TRBV27 and TRBJ2-7, with 8 positions matching TRBD2. In nucleotides, the CDR3 is TGTGCCAGCAGGCTAGCGGGCTCCTACGAGCAGTACTTC. Translated: CASRLAGSYEQYF.